This T cell receptor (beta chain) was captured in a study of blood T cell repertoires in COVID-19. Sequenced by immunoSEQ multiplex PCR; TCRdb stores in-frame clones only, minus some. The table lists about 46,000 clones, 70% to 90% of them singletons. This CDR3 comprises 16 residues. V trimming: 0 bases; J trimming: 3 bases; junction bases outside the gene matches: 2. The germline gives CDR1 SGHRS, CDR2 YFSETQ. The genes are TRBV5-1 and TRBJ2-2; 10 nucleotides match TRBD1. The sample taken for sequencing was peripheral blood. The sequence was collected from an elderly woman with COVID-19, enrolled during active disease. The CDR3: CASSLVGTGDTGELFF. In DNA, the CDR3 is TGCGCCAGCAGCTTGGTAGGGACAGGGGACACCGGGGAGCTGTTTTTT.